These T cell receptor beta chains were read from a single sample in a study of blood T cell repertoires in COVID-19. Using immunoSEQ multiplex PCR, the repertoire was profiled, and TCRdb retains in-frame clones only, with some absent. Here the sample spans a few hundred thousand clones, about 85% being singletons. Sequenced: peripheral blood. These receptors were taken from a man aged 18 to 30 with active or convalescent COVID-19. Each CDR3 is given with its conserved first and last residue. Fields, in order: V gene, clone size, D gene, J gene, CDR3 protein, CDR3 DNA. D genes are given only for firm matches. Expanded clones get a size class; other rows say once, few or many, or leave the size out.

TRBV27	.	.	TRBJ2-7	CASSYRQTYEQYF	TGTGCCAGCAGTTACAGGCAGACCTACGAGCAGTACTTC
TRBV11-3	.	.	TRBJ1-3	CASSPGKGENTIYF	TGTGCCAGCAGCCCAGGGAAAGGCGAAAACACCATATATTTT
TRBV19	.	TRBD1	TRBJ1-2	CASSSWTGENYGYTF	TGTGCCAGTAGTTCCTGGACAGGGGAGAACTATGGCTACACCTTC
TRBV7-6	.	.	TRBJ1-1	CASSLNTEAFF	TGTGCCAGCAGTCTTAACACTGAAGCTTTCTTT
TRBV21-1	many	.	TRBJ2-1	CASSKGGTGKPSYNEQFF	TGTGCCAGCAGCAAAGGGGGGACAGGCAAACCCTCCTACAATGAGCAGTTCTTC
TRBV29-1	once	.	TRBJ2-3	CSVVHSTDTQYF	TGCAGCGTTGTTCACAGTACAGATACGCAGTATTTT
TRBV12-3/TRBV12-4	.	.	TRBJ1-1	CASRPRSTTEAFF	TGTGCCAGCAGGCCTAGGTCTACGACTGAAGCTTTCTTT
TRBV15	.	.	TRBJ2-4	CATSRREVAKNIQYF	TGTGCCACCAGCAGACGAGAGGTAGCCAAAAACATTCAGTACTTC
TRBV13	.	TRBD1	TRBJ2-1	CASSEDRERNEQFF	TGTGCCAGCAGCGAAGACAGGGAACGGAATGAGCAGTTCTTC
TRBV5-1	.	.	TRBJ1-1	CASSEQGQSGTEAFF	TGCGCCAGCAGCGAACAGGGTCAAAGTGGGACTGAAGCTTTCTTT
TRBV4-3	.	.	TRBJ1-4	CASSQEYNEKLFF	TGCGCCAGCAGCCAAGAATATAATGAAAAACTGTTTTTT
TRBV29-1	.	TRBD1	TRBJ1-5	CSVGSDRGQPQHF	TGCAGCGTGGGGAGTGACAGGGGTCAGCCCCAGCATTTT
TRBV25-1	few	.	TRBJ1-2	CASSDPASRGIGGYTF	TGTGCCAGCAGTGATCCCGCGAGCAGGGGCATTGGTGGCTACACCTTC
TRBV5-1	.	TRBD1	TRBJ1-1	CASRNPDRGVGTEAFF	TGCGCCAGCAGAAATCCCGACAGGGGAGTTGGAACTGAAGCTTTCTTT
TRBV6-5	.	TRBD1	TRBJ1-3	CASSYDRASGNTIYF	TGTGCCAGCAGTTATGACAGGGCTTCTGGAAACACCATATATTTT
TRBV5-4	.	.	TRBJ1-2	CASSLAGSGYGYTF	TGTGCCAGCAGCTTGGCGGGTTCGGGCTATGGCTACACCTTC
TRBV9	few	TRBD2	TRBJ2-1	CASSATDIAGFNEQFF	TGTGCCAGCAGCGCCACAGATATAGCGGGTTTCAATGAGCAGTTCTTC
TRBV3-1/TRBV3-2	.	.	TRBJ1-3	CASSQGGMRNTIYF	TGTGCCAGCAGCCAAGGAGGGATGAGAAACACCATATATTTT
TRBV23-1	.	.	TRBJ1-5	CASSYHRRGPAGQPQHF	TGCGCCAGCAGTTATCACCGCCGCGGCCCGGCTGGTCAGCCCCAGCATTTT
TRBV28	.	TRBD1	TRBJ2-1	CASTPQGTGLNEQFF	TGTGCCAGCACCCCACAGGGGACAGGGTTAAATGAGCAGTTCTTC
TRBV5-1	.	TRBD2	TRBJ2-5	CASSPVLAGSEETQYF	TGCGCCAGCAGCCCCGTACTAGCGGGAAGTGAAGAGACCCAGTACTTC
TRBV2	.	.	TRBJ1-1	CASEFGGRSAFF	TGTGCCAGCGAGTTTGGGGGCAGATCGGCTTTCTTT
TRBV5-1	.	TRBD1	TRBJ2-5	CASGFGQGRRETQYF	TGCGCCAGCGGCTTTGGACAGGGCCGTAGAGAGACCCAGTACTTC
TRBV20-1	.	.	TRBJ1-2	CSAIGEPGYTF	TGCAGTGCTATCGGGGAGCCTGGCTACACCTTC
TRBV19	.	TRBD2	TRBJ2-1	CASSIDGTSGNSRNEQFF	TGTGCCAGTAGTATAGACGGGACTAGCGGCAACTCGAGGAATGAGCAGTTCTTC
TRBV5-1	.	.	TRBJ2-6	CASKNQGSGANVLTF	TGCGCCAGCAAAAATCAGGGCTCTGGGGCCAACGTCCTGACTTTC
TRBV4-1	.	TRBD1	TRBJ2-1	CASSQDRGSSYNEQFF	TGCGCCAGCAGCCAGGACAGGGGTAGCTCCTACAATGAGCAGTTCTTC
TRBV19	once	.	TRBJ2-7	CASSISSAGRYEQYF	TGTGCCAGTAGTATCAGTTCAGCAGGGAGGTACGAGCAGTACTTC
TRBV27	.	.	TRBJ1-6	CASSPRISLEPLHF	TGTGCCAGCAGTCCGAGGATAAGCCTAGAACCCCTCCACTTT
TRBV4-1	.	.	TRBJ2-1	CASSQLNNEQFF	TGCGCCAGCAGCCAACTAAACAATGAGCAGTTCTTC